This is a list of T cell receptor beta chains from one sample in a study of blood T cell repertoires in COVID-19. Measured with immunoSEQ multiplex PCR; TCRdb has only the in-frame clones, and not every one. In the table there are hundreds of thousands of clones, 80% to 90% of which are singletons. Material: PBMCs or T cells enriched from blood (not recorded which). The origin of the receptors is a woman in her fifties or sixties with acute COVID-19. CDR3s include the opening cysteine and the closing phenylalanine or tryptophan. Fields, in order: V gene, D gene, J gene, clone size, CDR3 protein, CDR3 DNA. D genes are given only for firm matches. The size field is filled for only some rows; it gives once, few, many or a size class.

v_gene: TRBV6-5; d_gene: NA; j_gene: TRBJ1-3; abundance: NA; CDR3aa: CASTNGQPGNTIYF; CDR3nt: TGTGCCAGCACCAACGGACAGCCCGGAAACACCATATATTTT
v_gene: TRBV28; d_gene: NA; j_gene: TRBJ1-4; abundance: NA; CDR3aa: CASSLGGNEKLFF; CDR3nt: TGTGCCAGCAGTTTAGGAGGGAATGAAAAACTGTTTTTT
v_gene: TRBV28; d_gene: NA; j_gene: TRBJ2-1; abundance: once; CDR3aa: CASSSPRLSADYYEQFF; CDR3nt: TGTGCCAGCAGTTCCCCCCGGCTAAGCGCGGATTACTATGAGCAGTTCTTC
v_gene: TRBV28; d_gene: TRBD1; j_gene: TRBJ1-5; abundance: NA; CDR3aa: CASSFRGLQPQHF; CDR3nt: TGTGCCAGCAGTTTTAGGGGGCTACAGCCCCAGCATTTT
v_gene: TRBV6-1; d_gene: TRBD2; j_gene: TRBJ2-5; abundance: NA; CDR3aa: CASSVTTSGAIETQYF; CDR3nt: TGTGCCAGCAGTGTAACGACTAGCGGCGCGATAGAGACCCAGTACTTC
v_gene: TRBV3-1/TRBV3-2; d_gene: NA; j_gene: TRBJ2-7; abundance: NA; CDR3aa: CASSQEAWGRKNYEQYF; CDR3nt: TGTGCCAGCAGCCAAGAAGCGTGGGGCAGGAAAAACTACGAGCAGTACTTC
v_gene: TRBV27; d_gene: NA; j_gene: TRBJ2-7; abundance: NA; CDR3aa: CASSFASSYEQYF; CDR3nt: TGTGCCAGCAGTTTTGCTAGCTCCTACGAGCAGTACTTC
v_gene: TRBV28; d_gene: NA; j_gene: TRBJ2-3; abundance: NA; CDR3aa: CASSKDRTYTDTQYF; CDR3nt: TGTGCCAGCAGCAAAGACAGAACTTACACAGATACGCAGTATTTT
v_gene: TRBV7-9; d_gene: NA; j_gene: TRBJ1-6; abundance: NA; CDR3aa: CASTEQGSPLHF; CDR3nt: TGTGCCAGCACCGAACAGGGTTCACCCCTCCACTTT
v_gene: TRBV3-1/TRBV3-2; d_gene: NA; j_gene: TRBJ1-5; abundance: NA; CDR3aa: CASSHGHSTSNQPQHF; CDR3nt: TGTGCCAGCAGCCACGGACACTCAACGAGCAATCAGCCCCAGCATTTT
v_gene: TRBV25-1; d_gene: NA; j_gene: TRBJ1-5; abundance: NA; CDR3aa: CASSEYSNQPQHF; CDR3nt: TGTGCCAGCAGTGAGTATAGCAATCAGCCCCAGCATTTT
v_gene: TRBV30; d_gene: NA; j_gene: TRBJ1-2; abundance: NA; CDR3aa: CAWSVAVVYGYTF; CDR3nt: TGTGCCTGGAGTGTAGCGGTAGTCTATGGCTACACCTTC
v_gene: TRBV4-2; d_gene: NA; j_gene: TRBJ2-3; abundance: NA; CDR3aa: CASSQDTVPDTQYF; CDR3nt: TGTGCCAGCAGCCAAGATACAGTTCCAGATACGCAGTATTTT
v_gene: TRBV7-9; d_gene: TRBD1; j_gene: TRBJ1-1; abundance: NA; CDR3aa: CASSKRQGENTEAFF; CDR3nt: TGTGCCAGCAGCAAACGACAGGGAGAAAACACTGAAGCTTTCTTT
v_gene: TRBV4-2; d_gene: TRBD1; j_gene: TRBJ1-4; abundance: NA; CDR3aa: CASSQGRLGTGINEKLFF; CDR3nt: TGTGCCAGCAGCCAAGGAAGACTCGGGACAGGGATTAATGAAAAACTGTTTTTT
v_gene: TRBV3-1/TRBV3-2; d_gene: NA; j_gene: TRBJ2-1; abundance: once; CDR3aa: CASSPQASSYNEQFF; CDR3nt: TGTGCCAGCAGCCCCCAGGCGAGCTCCTACAATGAGCAGTTCTTC
v_gene: TRBV6-5; d_gene: TRBD2; j_gene: TRBJ2-3; abundance: once; CDR3aa: CASSYYGTSGTDTQYF; CDR3nt: TGTGCCAGCAGTTACTACGGGACTAGCGGCACAGATACGCAGTATTTT
v_gene: TRBV5-4; d_gene: TRBD1; j_gene: TRBJ2-3; abundance: NA; CDR3aa: CASSWDRGRDTQYF; CDR3nt: TGTGCCAGCAGCTGGGACAGGGGGCGAGATACGCAGTATTTT
v_gene: TRBV6-2/TRBV6-3; d_gene: NA; j_gene: TRBJ1-1; abundance: NA; CDR3aa: CASSPARTVADTEAFF; CDR3nt: TGTGCCAGCAGTCCCGCCCGGACAGTTGCGGACACTGAAGCTTTCTTT
v_gene: TRBV7-9; d_gene: NA; j_gene: TRBJ1-2; abundance: NA; CDR3aa: CAAGGGYGYTF; CDR3nt: TGTGCCGCTGGGGGGGGGTATGGCTACACCTTC